The sequence of this T cell receptor beta chain was determined in a study of technical replicates of blood from a handful of donors. Libraries were prepared by immunoSEQ multiplex PCR; TCRdb keeps only in-frame clonotypes and omits some of them. The sample carries over 75,000 clones, around 97% recorded once. The CDR3 sequence is 16 residues long. Germline lookup yields CDR1 MNHNY and CDR2 SVGAGI (reference sequence). V lost 4 bases, J lost 0 bases, and 6 bases stayed unmatched. This clone has a single count. The V and J genes are TRBV6-6 and TRBJ1-5, with 7 bases matching TRBD1. The specimen sequenced was T cells isolated from PBMCs. The sequence came from a human donor in good health. The CDR3 reads CASSLRGHYSNQPQHF. In nucleotides, the CDR3 is TGTGCCAGCAGTTTAAGGGGGCACTATAGCAATCAGCCCCAGCATTTT.